This entry lists 26 T cell receptor beta chains sequenced from one sample in a study of T cell changes during pregnancy in multiple sclerosis. TCRdb keeps only in-frame clones here, not all; method: immunoSEQ multiplex PCR. The profile shows about 68,000 clones, approximately 90% of them singletons. The sequencing here drew on peripheral blood, taken in the third trimester of pregnancy. The receptors derive from a female donor with multiple sclerosis, enrolled in a pregnancy study.

The CDR3 region is CASSSRTRQSRQETQYF. The DNA of the CDR3 is TGTGCCAGCAGCTCCCGTACCAGACAGTCGAGGCAAGAGACCCAGTACTTC. This chain joins TRBV7-9 and TRBJ2-5; a possible D gene is TRBD1 (5 bases). V was trimmed by 4 bases and J by 2 bases, leaving 20 bases between them. Germline V gene lookup returns CDR1 SEHNR and CDR2 FQNEAQ (reference sequence). This CDR3 comprises 17 residues.

The V gene is TRBV30, the J gene TRBJ2-2; 8 bases fit TRBD1. CDR1 GTSNPN and CDR2 SVGIG come from the germline V gene (reference sequence). Trimming took 2 bases from V and 10 from J; bases not matched to a gene: 6. The CDR3 runs 13 residues. This CDR3 reads CAWSWTGFEELFF. The CDR3 region has the DNA TGTGCCTGGAGTTGGACAGGGTTCGAGGAGCTGTTTTTT.

J is TRBJ1-1 and V is TRBV4-1; maybe TRBD1 (5 bases). The CDR3 contains 15 residues. V gave up 4 bases and J gave up 3 bases, with 15 bases separating them. Germline V lookup: CDR1 MGHRA, CDR2 YSYEKL. This chain's CDR3 is CASSPGWGPDTEAFF. As DNA, the CDR3 is TGCGCCAGCAGCCCAGGGTGGGGCCCCGACACTGAAGCTTTCTTT.

The chain couples TRBV15 to TRBJ2-5, with 8 bases matching TRBD1. Germline V gene data show CDR1 as LNHNV and CDR2 as YYDKDF (reference sequence). J gave up 4 bases and V 5 bases, and 9 bases lay outside the gene matches. The CDR3 extends over 15 amino acids. The CDR3 here is CATSVPGQEAETQYF. The CDR3, as DNA: TGTGCCACCAGCGTACCGGGACAGGAGGCAGAGACCCAGTACTTC. Filled out from reference TRBV15 and TRBJ2-5, the complete variable domain reads DAMVIQNPRYQVTQFGKPVTLSCSQTLNHNVMYWYQQKSSQAPKLLFHYYDKDFNNEADTPDNFQSRRPNTSFCFLDIRSPGLGDTAMYLCATSVPGQEAETQYFGPGTRLLVL.

The J gene is TRBJ2-1, the V gene TRBV11-3; 8 nucleotides align to TRBD1. Per the germline V gene, CDR1 is SGHNT and CDR2 is YENEEA. Trimming at V came to 0 bases and at J to 8 bases, leaving 9 bases not matched to a gene. The CDR3 has 16 residues. The CDR3 reads CASSLEQGVGTHEQFF. CDR3 bases: TGTGCCAGCAGCTTAGAACAGGGGGTAGGGACCCATGAGCAGTTCTTC.

The chain uses TRBV19 and TRBJ1-3, with D possibly being TRBD1 (6 bases). The CDR3 contains 15 residues. CDR1 and CDR2 (germline): LNHDA, SQIVND (reference sequence). The germline V and J ends were trimmed by 5 bases and 7 bases, with 18 bases remaining between them. In DNA, the CDR3 is TGTGCCAGTAGTCCAATGACAGGAGGCGCGAACACCATATATTTT. Translated, it gives CASSPMTGGANTIYF.

The chain joins TRBV18 to TRBJ1-3; TRBD1 is a possible D gene (6 bases). The V end was cut by 0 bases, the J end by 4 bases, with 19 bases between. This CDR3 is built from 18 residues. Per germline, CDR1 KGHSH and CDR2 LQKENI. DNA for the CDR3: TGTGCCAGCTCACCACCGGCAGGGGATGCTACGTGGGGAAACACCATATATTTT. Its translation: CASSPPAGDATWGNTIYF.

V and J are TRBV4-2 and TRBJ2-2, with D unresolved. The germline V gene has CDR1 LGHNA and CDR2 YNFKEQ. This CDR3 is built from 11 residues. Trimming removed 1 base at V and 10 bases at J, with 4 bases between. CDR3 in DNA: TGTGCCAGCAGCCAAGCCCAGGAGCTGTTTTTT. It specifies CASSQAQELFF.

The chain carries TRBV9 and TRBJ2-7; 11 positions agree with TRBD1. CDR1 is SGDLS, CDR2 YYNGEE, per germline. This CDR3 has 15 amino acids. J gave up 4 bases and V 4 bases, and 7 bases lay outside the gene matches. CDR3 nucleotides: TGTGCCAGCAGCTCCCGGGACAGGGGGTCGTACGAGCAGTACTTC. This sequence encodes CASSSRDRGSYEQYF. The full variable domain, its missing parts supplied by reference TRBV9 and TRBJ2-7, is DSGVTQTPKHLITATGQRVTLRCSPRSGDLSVYWYQQSLDQGLQFLIQYYNGEERAKGNILERFSAQQFPDLHSELNLSSLELGDSALYFCASSSRDRGSYEQYFGPGTRLTVT.

The chain links TRBV5-4 to TRBJ2-1; 13 nucleotides line up with TRBD2. The V gene's germline CDR1 is SGHNT and CDR2 YYREEE (reference sequence). The length of the CDR3 is 16 residues. Germline trimming cut 4 bases from V and 2 bases from J; bases unmatched to any gene: 3. The DNA for the CDR3 is TGTGCCAGCAGCCCACTAGCGGGAGGGACCTACAATGAGCAGTTCTTC. Protein: CASSPLAGGTYNEQFF.

The chain employs TRBV4-2 and TRBJ2-7, with TRBD1 matching 7 bases. CDR3 length equals 17 residues. The V segment lost 0 bases and the J segment 5 bases; nucleotides outside the gene matches: 13. Per germline, CDR1 LGHNA and CDR2 YNFKEQ. The CDR3 loop is CASSQERIGTVSDEQYF. The CDR3 nucleotides read TGTGCCAGCAGCCAAGAAAGGATCGGGACAGTGTCGGACGAGCAGTACTTC.

The chain combines TRBV19 with TRBJ2-1; the match to TRBD2 covers 9 bases. After removal of 5 bases from V and 9 bases from J, the junction contained 14 bases not matched to a gene. The CDR3 has 16 amino acids. Germline-derived CDR1 and CDR2 are LNHDA and SQIVND (reference sequence). Here the CDR3 reads CASSDPGTSFQSEQFF. In DNA, the CDR3 is TGTGCCAGTAGTGACCCCGGGACTAGCTTCCAAAGTGAGCAGTTCTTC.

The rearrangement links TRBV6-6 to TRBJ1-2; TRBD1 might be the D (6 bases). The V end was cut by 6 bases, the J end by 7 bases, with 18 bases between. CDR1 and CDR2 from the germline V gene are MNHNY and SVGAGI (reference sequence). The CDR3 is 14 residues long. CDR3 nucleotide sequence: TGTGCCAGCAGCATTATGGACAGTCCGTCTGGCTACACCTTC. Translated, it gives CASSIMDSPSGYTF.

The chain links TRBV19 to TRBJ2-2; possibly TRBD1 for D (5 bases). The V and J ends lost 3 bases and 3 bases respectively, with 11 bases between them. Germline-derived CDR1 and CDR2 are LNHDA and SQIVND (reference sequence). This CDR3 is built from 15 residues. The chain's CDR3 is CASSIGRADTGELFF. CDR3 in DNA: TGTGCCAGTAGTATCGGCAGGGCGGACACCGGGGAGCTGTTTTTT.

This sequence joins TRBV11-3 and TRBJ2-5, with 15 bases fitting TRBD2. Trimming cost V 4 bases and J 3 bases; bases outside gene matches: 6. Looked up from germline, CDR1 is SGHNT and CDR2 is YENEEA. There are 17 residues in the CDR3. CDR3 nucleotide sequence: TGTGCCAGCAGCTCACCAAGGACTAGCGGGAGGGAAGAGACCCAGTACTTC. This gives the protein CASSSPRTSGREETQYF.

In its sample, this clone was seen once. The gene calls are TRBV13 and TRBJ2-5, with 8 bases identical to TRBD1. This CDR3 spans 15 amino acids. J lost 1 base, V lost 0 bases, and 1 base had no gene match. Germline V lookup: CDR1 PRHDT, CDR2 FYEKMQ (reference sequence). CDR3 loop: CASSLGTGVQETQYF. The CDR3 region has the DNA TGTGCCAGCAGCTTAGGGACAGGGGTCCAAGAGACCCAGTACTTC.

This chain uses TRBV7-2 with TRBJ1-5; D is ambiguous. Germline assignment: CDR1 SGHTA and CDR2 FQGNSA. Trimming pared 2 bases from V and 2 bases from J, leaving 10 bases between. This CDR3 has 15 residues. The CDR3 nucleotides read TGTGCCAGCAGCTTATTCGGGAGGCGCAATCAGCCCCAGCATTTT. This encodes CASSLFGRRNQPQHF. Combining the CDR3 with reference TRBV7-2 and TRBJ1-5 gives the whole variable domain GAGVSQSPSNKVTEKGKDVELRCDPISGHTALYWYRQSLGQGLEFLIYFQGNSAPDKSGLPSDRFSAERTGGSVSTLTIQRTQQEDSAVYLCASSLFGRRNQPQHFGDGTRLSIL.

The chain uses TRBV5-6 and TRBJ1-2, with 7 bases aligning to TRBD1. Unmatched junction bases numbered 13, after V lost 0 bases and J lost 5 bases. In germline, CDR1 is SGHDT, CDR2 YYEEEE. CDR3 size: 17 residues. CDR3 nucleotide sequence: TGTGCCAGCAGCTTGGGGACAGGCTCCTGGGGGGTTTATGGCTACACCTTC. Its protein product is CASSLGTGSWGVYGYTF.

The chain joins TRBV7-9 to TRBJ2-5; TRBD1 matches 8 bases. Unmatched junction bases numbered 15, after V lost 4 bases and J lost 2 bases. There are 18 residues in the CDR3. Germline-derived CDR1 and CDR2 are SEHNR and FQNEAQ (reference sequence). The CDR3 coding sequence is TGTGCCAGCAGCTCCCCCAGGGGGCGCCCCTCGGGTCAAGAGACCCAGTACTTC. It translates to CASSSPRGRPSGQETQYF. Full variable domain (missing parts from reference TRBV7-9 and TRBJ2-5): DTGVSQNPRHKITKRGQNVTFRCDPISEHNRLYWYRQTLGQGPEFLTYFQNEAQLEKSRLLSDRFSAERPKGSFSTLEIQRTEQGDSAMYLCASSSPRGRPSGQETQYFGPGTRLLVL.

V usage is TRBV28 and J usage is TRBJ1-5; 9 bases fit TRBD1. The CDR3 covers 16 residues. J was trimmed by 7 bases and V by 5 bases; bases with no gene match: 12. Germline V gene lookup returns CDR1 MDHEN and CDR2 SYDVKM. CDR3 in amino acids: CASSASGTGYGQPQHF. The DNA of the CDR3 is TGTGCCAGCAGTGCCTCCGGGACAGGGTACGGCCAGCCCCAGCATTTT.

The genes are TRBV10-3 and TRBJ2-3, with 7 bases identical to TRBD2. The ends lost 2 bases at V and 6 bases at J; junction bases unmatched: 23. The CDR3 spans 20 residues. Germline loops: CDR1 ENHRY, CDR2 SYGVKD. The CDR3, as DNA: TGTGCCATCAGTGAGCCGCTCCTTACGGGGAGGGACGGCGGAGGTGATACGCAGTATTTT. Protein sequence: CAISEPLLTGRDGGGDTQYF.

The V gene is TRBV7-7, the J gene TRBJ2-7; D ambiguous. The length of the CDR3 is 14 residues. Trimming removed 3 bases from V and 12 bases from J, with 21 bases in between. Germline-derived CDR1 and CDR2 are SSHAT and FNYEAQ (reference sequence). CDR3 in DNA: TGTGCCAGCAGCTTTAGAAAACAGAACCCTACGAGGTACTTC. This gives the protein CASSFRKQNPTRYF.

Only one count was recorded for this clone. The CDR3 sequence: CASSYRGSTDTQYF. CDR3 nucleotides: TGTGCCAGCAGCTACAGGGGTAGCACAGATACGCAGTATTTT. The rearrangement links TRBV7-6 to TRBJ2-3, with 7 nucleotides matching TRBD1. The junction had 1 base not matched to a gene; V was cut back by 4 bases and J by 0 bases. Per germline, CDR1 SGHVS and CDR2 FNYEAQ. The CDR3 runs 14 residues.

CDR3 sequence reads: CASSLTTGKNTIYF. Here the CDR3 DNA reads TGCGCCAGCAGCTTGACGACAGGGAAGAACACCATATATTTT. The V and J genes are TRBV5-1 and TRBJ1-3; 7 bases line up with TRBD1. The V gene end was trimmed by 1 base and the J gene end by 7 bases; junction bases not matched to a gene: 5. CDR1 SGHRS and CDR2 YFSETQ come from the germline V gene. The CDR3 totals 14 residues.

This clone was seen only once. The chain uses TRBV5-1 and TRBJ1-1, with D possibly being TRBD1 (5 bases). Germline CDR1 SGHRS, CDR2 YFSETQ. The length of the CDR3 is 16 residues. V shed 2 bases and J shed 0 bases, with 14 bases lying between them. The CDR3 sequence is CASSFSIQGMNTEAFF. CDR3 DNA sequence: TGCGCCAGCAGCTTTAGTATTCAGGGTATGAACACTGAAGCTTTCTTT.

The chain links TRBV18 to TRBJ1-5, with D hard to call. Trimming shortened V by 5 bases and J by 2 bases, and 10 bases separated the two germline ends. Germline lookup yields CDR1 KGHSH and CDR2 LQKENI. The CDR3 runs 14 residues. In nucleotides, the CDR3 is TGTGCCAGCTCAGTCGACGAGGGCAATCAGCCCCAGCATTTT. Translating it yields CASSVDEGNQPQHF.